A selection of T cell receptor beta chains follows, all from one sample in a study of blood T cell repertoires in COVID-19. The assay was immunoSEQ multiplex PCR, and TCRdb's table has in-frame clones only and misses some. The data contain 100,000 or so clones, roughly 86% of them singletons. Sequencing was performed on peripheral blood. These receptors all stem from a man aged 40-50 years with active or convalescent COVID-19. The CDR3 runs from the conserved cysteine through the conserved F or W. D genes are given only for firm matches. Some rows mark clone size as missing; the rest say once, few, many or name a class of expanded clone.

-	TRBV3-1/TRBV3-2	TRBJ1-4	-	CASSHSSGYNEKLFF
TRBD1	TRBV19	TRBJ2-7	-	CASSDPGTGPEQYF
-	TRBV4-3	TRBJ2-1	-	CASSQVAGNNEQFF
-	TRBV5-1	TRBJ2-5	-	CASSSEGTETQYF
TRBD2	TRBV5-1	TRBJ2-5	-	CASSPGLEETQYF
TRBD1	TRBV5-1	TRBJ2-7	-	CASSLSTGVHEQYF
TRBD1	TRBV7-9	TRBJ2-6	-	CASSSDRGLAGANVLTF
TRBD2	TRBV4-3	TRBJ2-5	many	CASSQGLAGETQYF
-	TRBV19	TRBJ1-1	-	CASSIPRRAFF
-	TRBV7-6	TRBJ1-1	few	CASSLGPGGNTEAFF
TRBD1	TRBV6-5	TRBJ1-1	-	CASSDRPRDTEAFF
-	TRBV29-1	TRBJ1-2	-	CSVLVGGYGYTF
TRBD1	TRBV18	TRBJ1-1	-	CARRAGTGNTEAFF
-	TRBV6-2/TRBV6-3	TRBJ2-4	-	CASSYPSQLLAKNIQYF
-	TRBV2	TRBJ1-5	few	CASSVGRSNQPQHF
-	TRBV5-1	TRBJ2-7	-	CASSLVGETYEQYF
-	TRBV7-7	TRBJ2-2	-	CASSLSVQGLNTGELFF
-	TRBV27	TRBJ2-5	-	CASSFQGSQETQYF
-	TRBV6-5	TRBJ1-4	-	CASSPRDRANEKLFF
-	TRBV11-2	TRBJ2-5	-	CASSPRLVAETQYF
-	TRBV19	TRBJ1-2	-	CASSFSAAGYGYTF
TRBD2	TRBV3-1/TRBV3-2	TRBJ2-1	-	CASSQVGRGLYNEQFF
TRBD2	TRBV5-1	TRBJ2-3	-	CASSPPTSGVKFF
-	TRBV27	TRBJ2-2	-	CACGGRGELFF
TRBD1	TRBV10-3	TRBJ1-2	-	CAISDQGASDYGYTF
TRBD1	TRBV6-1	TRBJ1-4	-	CASSEETGGGEKLFF
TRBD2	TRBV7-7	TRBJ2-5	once	CASSLGLAGETQYF
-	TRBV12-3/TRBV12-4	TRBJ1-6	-	CASSWRNSPLHF
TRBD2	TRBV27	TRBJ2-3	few	CASSLRASGGDSTDTQYF
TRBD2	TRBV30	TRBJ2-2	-	CAWSVLSGGPAGELFF
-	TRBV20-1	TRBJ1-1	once	CSASKGMNTEAFF
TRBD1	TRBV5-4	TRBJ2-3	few	CASRLDRGFTDTQYF
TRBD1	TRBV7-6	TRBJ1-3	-	CASSLALGQGSGNTIYF
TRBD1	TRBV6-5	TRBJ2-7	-	CASSYSGQGASYEQYF
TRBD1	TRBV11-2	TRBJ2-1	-	CASRTPGQGVYEQFF
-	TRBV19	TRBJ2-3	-	CASSPRTDTQYF
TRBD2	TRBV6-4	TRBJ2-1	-	CASSDSASGGDEQFF
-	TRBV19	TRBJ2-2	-	CASSMRRGQSLTGELFF
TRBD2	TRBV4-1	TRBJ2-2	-	CASSQELAGVIPPELFF
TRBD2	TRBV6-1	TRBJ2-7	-	CASSDASGGAFHEQYF
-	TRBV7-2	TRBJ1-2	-	CASSLAAYGYTF
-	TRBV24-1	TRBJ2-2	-	CATRGSSAGELFF
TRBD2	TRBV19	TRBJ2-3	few	CASSIVGEGRTDTQYF
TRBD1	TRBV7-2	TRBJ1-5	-	CASSLGTAHQPQHF
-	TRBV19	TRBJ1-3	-	CASSEAQGLGNTIYF
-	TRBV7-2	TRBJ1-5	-	CASRLGGSNQPQHF
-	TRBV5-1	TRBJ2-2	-	CASSSQGSGELFF